One sample yielded the 30 T cell receptor beta chains listed below, sequenced in a study of CD8 T cells in ankylosing spondylitis. Overall study findings and caveats: Seemingly characteristic of ankylosing spondylitis blood was a TCR beta motif consisting of roughly 8 highly homologous variants.

Their antigens are not known. From the 5' RACE reads, TCRdb called clonotypes with MiXCR, one entry per CDR3 protein. This repertoire shows around 490,000 distinct CDR3 sequences, approximately 5% found once; its top ten account for approximately 3.5%. Material for sequencing was blood, either unsorted or a sorted T cell fraction (not recorded which). The receptors shown here come from a male donor with ankylosing spondylitis.

This clonotype has ten or more counts. The rearrangement uses TRBV7-2 and TRBJ2-7; the D is unclear. V lost 0 bases, J lost 2 bases, and 11 bases lay in between. The CDR3 spans 15 residues. CDR1 and CDR2 from the germline V gene are SGHTA and FQGNSA. CDR3 bases: TGTGCCAGCAGCTTAGCCAGCTACCTGACCTACGAGCAGTACTTC. Translation: CASSLASYLTYEQYF.

This clonotype was recorded a few times. The chain employs TRBV7-9 and TRBJ2-7; 7 bases are shared with TRBD1. The V and J ends lost 5 bases and 5 bases, in that order; junction bases with no gene match: 15. Germline V CDR1 and CDR2: SEHNR, FQNEAQ (reference sequence). The CDR3 totals 16 residues. The CDR3 DNA is TGTGCCAGCAGCATCGGACAGGTTCCGGGGAAGGACGAGCAGTACTTC. It translates to CASSIGQVPGKDEQYF.

Concerning this clonotype itself: A much bigger clone sits one base away, suggesting this may be a read error. The chain is built from TRBV12-3 or TRBV12-4 and TRBJ2-5, with 7 bases lining up with TRBD2. The CDR3 runs 15 residues. CDR3 protein: CASSPRTLAGETRYF. In DNA form, the CDR3 reads TGTGCCAGCAGCCCACGGACCCTCGCGGGGGAGACCCGGTACTTC.

This clonotype was recorded many times. The rearrangement joins TRBV5-1 to TRBJ2-7; D is unclear. The CDR3 runs 15 residues. Trimming pared 3 bases from V and 6 bases from J, leaving 19 bases between. From germline, CDR1 is SGHRS and CDR2 YFSETQ. The CDR3 DNA follows: TGCGCCAGCAGCTCTATGGCGGCTACCCCCGGCGAGCAGTACTTC. It specifies CASSSMAATPGEQYF.

This clonotype was picked up many times. V usage is TRBV6-5 and J usage is TRBJ2-5; 16 bases map to TRBD2. Germline CDR1 and CDR2: MNHEY and SVGAGI. This CDR3 is built from 15 residues. V lost 3 bases, J lost 8 bases, and 3 bases stayed unmatched. The CDR3 sequence is CASSYGTSGRVTQYF. The CDR3 region has the DNA TGTGCCAGCAGTTATGGGACTAGCGGGAGGGTCACCCAGTACTTC.

This clonotype has a count of ten or more. J is TRBJ1-2 and V is TRBV5-1; 8 nucleotides match TRBD1. Germline values: CDR1 SGHRS, CDR2 YFSETQ. The CDR3 runs 16 residues. V was pared by 0 bases and J by 4 bases, with 8 bases of the junction left unmatched. The CDR3 nucleotides read TGCGCCAGCAGCTTGGCATTAAGGACAGGGTCCTATGGCTACACCTTC. This sequence encodes CASSLALRTGSYGYTF.

This clonotype has ten or more counts. This chain uses TRBV7-2 with TRBJ1-3; D not certain. Trimming left V 5 bases short and J 9 bases short, with 14 bases between. CDR1 is SGHTA and CDR2 is FQGNSA in the germline V gene. The CDR3 has 13 amino acids. The CDR3 region is CASSPLAPGTIYF. Here the CDR3 DNA reads TGTGCCAGCAGCCCCCTCGCACCGGGCACCATATATTTT.

This clonotype appeared many times. The chain uses TRBV4-2 and TRBJ2-7; a possible D gene is TRBD2 (6 bases). Germline V gene lookup returns CDR1 LGHNA and CDR2 YNFKEQ. V was trimmed by 2 bases and J by 2 bases, leaving 16 bases between them. There are 16 residues in the CDR3. CDR3 in amino acids: CASSQSPGLRTYEQYF. The CDR3 region has the DNA TGTGCCAGCAGCCAATCACCGGGACTCCGTACCTACGAGCAGTACTTC.

V gene TRBV11-1 combines with J gene TRBJ2-6; 8 bases line up with TRBD1. J lost 3 bases, V lost 5 bases, and 15 bases had no gene match. Germline loops: CDR1 SGHAT, CDR2 FQDESV (reference sequence). This CDR3 is built from 19 residues. The CDR3 nucleotides are TGTGCCAGCAGCGAACCTGGCAGGGGGCGTTCTTATGGGGCCAACGTCCTGACTTTC. Translating it yields CASSEPGRGRSYGANVLTF.

This chain uses TRBV6-2 or TRBV6-3 with TRBJ1-1; the D is unclear. Germline values: CDR1 MNHEY, CDR2 SVGEGT. The length of the CDR3 is 11 residues. The ends were cut back, 6 bases at V and 9 bases at J, with 11 bases in the middle. The CDR3 bases are TGTGCCAGCAGGAACACGGGCCAAGCTTTCTTT. This codes for CASRNTGQAFF.

This clonotype was observed many times. This chain joins TRBV7-2 and TRBJ2-1, with 13 bases matching TRBD2. Trimming cost V 4 bases and J 5 bases; bases outside gene matches: 8. The germline V gene has CDR1 SGHTA and CDR2 FQGNSA. The CDR3 length is 17 residues. CDR3 sequence: CASSYRTSGGIHNEQFF. The DNA for the CDR3 is TGTGCCAGCAGCTATAGGACTAGCGGGGGTATCCACAATGAGCAGTTCTTC. The whole variable domain, filled in from reference TRBV7-2 and TRBJ2-1, reads GAGVSQSPSNKVTEKGKDVELRCDPISGHTALYWYRQSLGQGLEFLIYFQGNSAPDKSGLPSDRFSAERTGGSVSTLTIQRTQQEDSAVYLCASSYRTSGGIHNEQFFGPGTRLTVL.

This clonotype was picked up many times. This sequence joins TRBV20-1 and TRBJ1-4, with D perhaps TRBD1 (6 bases). The ends were cut back, 5 bases at V and 14 bases at J, with 18 bases in the middle. CDR3 length: 12 residues. In germline, CDR1 is DFQATT, CDR2 SNEGSKA (reference sequence). CDR3 region: CSARRDTRDLFF. The DNA of the CDR3 is TGCAGTGCTCGTCGGGACACCCGCGACCTGTTTTTT.

Only a few counts were recorded for this clonotype. This chain links TRBV28 with TRBJ2-3; D uncertain. CDR3 length equals 12 residues. The germline V gene has CDR1 MDHEN and CDR2 SYDVKM. Trimming shortened V by 5 bases and J by 6 bases, and 9 bases separated the two germline ends. The CDR3 DNA follows: TGTGCCAGCAGTCTTAGAATTGATACGCAGTATTTT. This gives the protein CASSLRIDTQYF.

CDR3 nucleotides: TGTGCCAGCAGTTCCCCAAGAGCGGGAGGGCCTAGAGATACGCAGTATTTT. It specifies CASSSPRAGGPRDTQYF. V usage is TRBV6-2 or TRBV6-3 and J usage is TRBJ2-3; 10 nucleotides match TRBD2. J lost 5 bases, V lost 4 bases, and 12 bases had no gene match. The CDR3 length is 17 residues. The germline gives CDR1 MNHEY, CDR2 SVGEGT.

This clonotype was seen many times. The chain recombines TRBV5-6 with TRBJ1-2, with D unclear. The CDR3 consists of 14 residues. Germline V gene lookup returns CDR1 SGHDT and CDR2 YYEEEE. The ends were cut back, 0 bases at V and 3 bases at J, with 9 bases in the middle. CDR3 bases: TGTGCCAGCAGCTTGGCGGCGGACCACTATGGCTACACCTTC. Protein sequence: CASSLAADHYGYTF.

This clonotype appeared many times. The V and J genes are TRBV7-2 and TRBJ2-1, with 7 bases lining up with TRBD2. This CDR3 contains 14 residues. Germline loops: CDR1 SGHTA, CDR2 FQGNSA. V lost 5 bases, J lost 2 bases, and 3 bases stayed unmatched. The CDR3 loop is CASSRLATYNEQFF. CDR3 DNA sequence: TGTGCCAGCAGCCGACTAGCCACCTACAATGAGCAGTTCTTC.

This clonotype was recorded many times. The CDR3 DNA sequence: TGTGCCAGCAGCCACGGGAGTTCTGGCACAGATACGCAGTATTTT. This encodes CASSHGSSGTDTQYF. The chain couples TRBV4-2 to TRBJ2-3; D might be TRBD2 (6 bases). CDR1 and CDR2 (germline): LGHNA, YNFKEQ. The CDR3 sequence is 15 residues long. The V gene lost 3 bases and the J gene lost 1 base, with 11 bases spanning the gap.

This clonotype was seen at least ten times. The chain is built from TRBV11-2 and TRBJ2-1; D may be TRBD2 (6 bases). This CDR3 contains 16 residues. Between the trimmed V and J ends, which lost 2 bases and 4 bases, there was a span of 15 bases. Germline CDR1 SGHAT, CDR2 FQNNGV. In DNA form, the CDR3 reads TGTGCCAGCAGCTTAATAGCGGAGAATATTTACAATGAGCAGTTCTTC. This codes for CASSLIAENIYNEQFF.

This clonotype appeared many times. V and J are TRBV5-1 and TRBJ2-7; D is uncertain. V lost 0 bases and J lost 3, with 13 bases in between. The CDR3 has 15 amino acids. CDR1 is SGHRS, CDR2 YFSETQ, per germline. CDR3 bases: TGCGCCAGCAGCTTGGCCCCAGACACAAACTACGAGCAGTACTTC. As protein: CASSLAPDTNYEQYF.

This clonotype was seen repeatedly, ten times or more. The chain links TRBV7-8 to TRBJ1-2; D gene unclear. Germline V gene data show CDR1 as SGHVS and CDR2 as FQNEAQ. CDR3 length: 11 amino acids. V was pared by 5 bases and J by 7 bases, with 8 bases between. The CDR3 region has the DNA TGTGCCAGCAGCACCGACGGTGGCTACACCTTC. Its protein is CASSTDGGYTF.

The rearrangement links TRBV18 to TRBJ1-4, with D perhaps TRBD1 (5 bases). This CDR3 has 15 amino acids. The germline gives CDR1 KGHSH, CDR2 LQKENI. Between the trimmed V and J ends, which lost 6 bases and 0 bases, there was a span of 11 bases. CDR3 sequence (DNA): TGTGCCAGCTCCCCCCCGACAGCAACTAATGAAAAACTGTTTTTT. It codes for CASSPPTATNEKLFF.

In this sample, this clonotype turned up many times. The chain employs TRBV18 and TRBJ2-7; TRBD1 matches 7 bases. Germline loops: CDR1 KGHSH, CDR2 LQKENI. V gave up 3 bases and J gave up 1 base; unmatched junction bases: 6. This CDR3 region has 15 residues. This chain's CDR3 is CASSPERGHSYEQYF. The DNA for the CDR3 is TGTGCCAGCTCACCGGAAAGGGGGCATTCCTACGAGCAGTACTTC. The variable domain in full, completed from reference TRBV18 and TRBJ2-7, reads NAGVMQNPRHLVRRRGQEARLRCSPMKGHSHVYWYRQLPEEGLKFMVYLQKENIIDESGMPKERFSAEFPKEGPSILRIQQVVRGDSAAYFCASSPERGHSYEQYFGPGTRLTVT.

There are many counts of this clonotype. The V gene is TRBV6-1, the J gene TRBJ1-4; D perhaps matches TRBD1 (6 bases). The CDR3 contains 16 residues. V was cut by 3 bases and J by 7 bases, with 18 bases left in between. Germline lookup yields CDR1 MNHNS and CDR2 SASEGT. The CDR3 coding sequence is TGTGCCAGCAGTGACTTAGGACAGCTGGGGGGTGAAAAACTGTTTTTT. Encoded protein: CASSDLGQLGGEKLFF.

This clonotype was seen ten or more times. The rearrangement links TRBV2 to TRBJ2-3; D unresolved. The germline V and J ends were trimmed by 6 bases and 2 bases, with 6 bases remaining between them. From germline, CDR1 is SNHLY and CDR2 FYNNEI. There are 12 residues in the CDR3. CDR3: CASRRATDTQYF. In DNA, the CDR3 is TGTGCCAGCAGGAGAGCCACAGATACGCAGTATTTT.

This clonotype has a count of ten or more. The chain couples TRBV6-5 to TRBJ1-5; D is undetermined. V was cut by 2 bases and J by 7 bases, with 9 bases left in between. The germline V gene encodes CDR1 MNHEY and CDR2 SVGAGI. The CDR3 spans 13 residues. DNA for the CDR3: TGTGCCAGCAGTTACGCAGGATCCCAGCCCCAGCATTTT. It is translated as CASSYAGSQPQHF.

This clonotype has a count of ten or more. The V gene is TRBV29-1, the J gene TRBJ2-4; D not resolved. The V gene lost 7 bases and the J gene lost 1 base, with 14 bases spanning the gap. Germline V gives CDR1 SQVTM, CDR2 ANQGSEA. This CDR3 contains 14 residues. CDR3: CSATNLGAKNIQYF. CDR3 sequence (DNA): TGCAGCGCGACCAACCTCGGGGCCAAAAACATTCAGTACTTC.

This clonotype has just a few counts. This chain links TRBV28 with TRBJ1-4, with no clear D. The germline gives CDR1 MDHEN, CDR2 SYDVKM. The germline V and J ends were trimmed by 6 bases and 8 bases, with 10 bases remaining between them. The CDR3 is made up of 12 amino acids. CDR3 DNA sequence: TGTGCCAGCAGACGAGCTGGAGAAAAACTGTTTTTT. Translated, it gives CASRRAGEKLFF. Complete variable domain (other parts from reference TRBV28 and TRBJ1-4): DVKVTQSSRYLVKRTGEKVFLECVQDMDHENMFWYRQDPGLGLRLIYFSYDVKMKEKGDIPEGYSVSREKKERFSLILESASTNQTSMYLCASRRAGEKLFFGSGTQLSVL.

Ten or more counts support this clonotype. The chain carries TRBV28 and TRBJ1-1; D gene ambiguous. The CDR3 runs 15 residues. Germline CDR1 reads MDHEN; CDR2 reads SYDVKM. Trimming stripped 4 bases from V and 2 bases from J, with 14 bases between. The CDR3 nucleotides read TGTGCCAGCAGTTCTCCGACAACCCCTAACACTGAAGCTTTCTTT. This gives the protein CASSSPTTPNTEAFF.

This clonotype was detected ten times or more. The chain uses TRBV7-9 and TRBJ2-2; D could derive from TRBD1 or TRBD2 (5 bases each). This CDR3 is 16 amino acids long. Trimming stripped 5 bases from V and 0 bases from J, with 13 bases between. Germline V gives CDR1 SEHNR, CDR2 FQNEAQ (reference sequence). The CDR3 is CASSPRGTPNTGELFF. DNA for the CDR3: TGTGCCAGCAGCCCCCGTGGGACGCCGAACACCGGGGAGCTGTTTTTT.

This clonotype was seen more than once but under ten times. The CDR3: CAWSTGTSSYNEQFF. The CDR3, as DNA: TGTGCCTGGAGTACAGGGACTAGCTCGTACAATGAGCAGTTCTTC. This chain connects TRBV30 to TRBJ2-1; TRBD2 agrees at 9 bases. The CDR3 has 15 residues. Looked up from germline, CDR1 is GTSNPN and CDR2 is SVGIG (reference sequence). After removal of 2 bases from V and 4 bases from J, the junction contained 6 bases not matched to a gene.